The following is a T cell receptor (beta chain) sequence with its context. Antigen unknown. This sample is drawn from a study of T cells in Graves' hyperthyroidism and ophthalmopathy. Broader study findings: By a 13 V-J model, ophthalmopathy was set apart from stable hyperthyroidism. Median prediction lead before ophthalmopathy onset was about 6.5 months with the model. Most thyroid-expanded clonotypes above 0.001 were also found in blood.

Losses at the gene ends were 5 bases for V and 4 bases for J; bases not matched to a gene: 5. This CDR3 contains 14 residues. Germline CDR1 is SEHNR and CDR2 is FQNEAQ (reference sequence). Amplification yielded TCR beta CDR3 regions, with RNA transcripts as the source. Initially, a first-round RT-PCR of the TCR CDR3 employed the HTBI primer set. TCRdb re-called the multiplex PCR reads with MiXCR, one entry per CDR3 protein. The sample lists around 620,000 distinct CDR3 sequences, under 60% occurring once. Not enrolled were patients with uncontrolled infection, other autoimmune disease, pregnancy or lactation.

This receptor was taken from an adult woman with Graves' disease, either hyperthyroidism or ophthalmopathy (not recorded which). The chain carries TRBV7-9 and TRBJ1-5; 7 positions match TRBD1. The sample taken for sequencing was peripheral blood or thyroid tissue (not recorded which). CDR3 residues: CASSNRTGNQPQHF. The DNA of the CDR3 is TGTGCCAGCAGCAACCGGACAGGAAATCAGCCCCAGCATTTT.